The clone carrying this TCR beta chain was seen ten or more times. No antigen is known for it. This sample stems from a study of CD8 T cells in ankylosing spondylitis. Via MiXCR, TCRdb re-called the 5' RACE reads, giving one row per CDR3 protein. The table shows some 130,000 distinct CDR3 sequences, with approximately 7.4% occurring only once. General observations from the study: Characteristic of ankylosing spondylitis blood, it appeared, was a TCR beta motif comprising eight highly homologous variants.

Sequenced input: blood, either unsorted or a sorted T cell fraction (not recorded which). The sequence was obtained from a female donor with ankylosing spondylitis or in good health (not recorded which).

This CDR3 is CARQGLQHGELFF. CDR3 nucleotides: TGTGCCAGACAGGGGTTGCAACACGGGGAGCTGTTTTTT. This chain uses TRBV7-2 with TRBJ2-2; TRBD1 aligns across 7 bases. There are 13 residues in the CDR3. V dropped 9 bases and J dropped 7; count of bases not matched to a gene: 8. Germline assignment: CDR1 SGHTA and CDR2 FQGNSA. The full variable domain, completed using reference TRBV7-2 and TRBJ2-2, is GAGVSQSPSNKVTEKGKDVELRCDPISGHTALYWYRQSLGQGLEFLIYFQGNSAPDKSGLPSDRFSAERTGGSVSTLTIQRTQQEDSAVYLCARQGLQHGELFFGEGSRLTVL.